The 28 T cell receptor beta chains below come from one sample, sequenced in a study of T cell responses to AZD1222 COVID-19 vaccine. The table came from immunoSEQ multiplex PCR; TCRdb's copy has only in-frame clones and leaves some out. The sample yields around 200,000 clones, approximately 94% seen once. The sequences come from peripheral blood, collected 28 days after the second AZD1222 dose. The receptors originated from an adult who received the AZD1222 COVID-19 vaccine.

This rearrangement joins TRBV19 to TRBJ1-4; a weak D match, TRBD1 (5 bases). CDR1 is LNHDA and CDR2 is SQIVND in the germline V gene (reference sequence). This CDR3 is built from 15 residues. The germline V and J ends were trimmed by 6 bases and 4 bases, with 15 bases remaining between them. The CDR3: CASRNPGRFNEKLFF. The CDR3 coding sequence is TGTGCCAGTAGAAATCCGGGACGGTTTAATGAAAAACTGTTTTTT. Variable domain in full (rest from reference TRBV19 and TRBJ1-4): DGGITQSPKYLFRKEGQNVTLSCEQNLNHDAMYWYRQDPGQGLRLIYYSQIVNDFQKGDIAEGYSVSREKKESFPLTVTSAQKNPTAFYLCASRNPGRFNEKLFFGSGTQLSVL.

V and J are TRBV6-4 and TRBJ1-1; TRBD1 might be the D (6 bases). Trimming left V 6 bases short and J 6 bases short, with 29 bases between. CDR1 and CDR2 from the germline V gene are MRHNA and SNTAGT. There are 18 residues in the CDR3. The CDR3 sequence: CASSQTLKQGSRVAEAFF. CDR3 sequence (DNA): TGTGCCAGCAGCCAGACGCTCAAACAGGGTTCCCGGGTTGCTGAAGCTTTCTTT.

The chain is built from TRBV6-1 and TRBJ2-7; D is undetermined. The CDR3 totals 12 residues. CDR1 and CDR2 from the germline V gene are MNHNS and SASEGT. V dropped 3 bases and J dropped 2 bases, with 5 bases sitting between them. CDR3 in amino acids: CASSEAAYEQYF. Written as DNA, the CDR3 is TGTGCCAGCAGTGAGGCTGCCTACGAGCAGTACTTC.

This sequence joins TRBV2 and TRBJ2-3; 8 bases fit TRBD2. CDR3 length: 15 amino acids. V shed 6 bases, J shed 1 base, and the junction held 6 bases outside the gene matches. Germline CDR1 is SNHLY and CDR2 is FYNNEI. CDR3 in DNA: TGTGCCAGCAGACAGGGACTAGGGGGCACAGATACGCAGTATTTT. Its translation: CASRQGLGGTDTQYF.

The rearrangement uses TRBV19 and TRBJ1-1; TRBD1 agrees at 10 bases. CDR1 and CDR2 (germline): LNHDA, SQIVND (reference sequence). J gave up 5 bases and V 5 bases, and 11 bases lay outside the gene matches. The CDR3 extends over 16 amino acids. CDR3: CASSDPWTGGRTEAFF. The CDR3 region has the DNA TGTGCCAGTAGTGACCCCTGGACAGGGGGACGAACTGAAGCTTTCTTT.

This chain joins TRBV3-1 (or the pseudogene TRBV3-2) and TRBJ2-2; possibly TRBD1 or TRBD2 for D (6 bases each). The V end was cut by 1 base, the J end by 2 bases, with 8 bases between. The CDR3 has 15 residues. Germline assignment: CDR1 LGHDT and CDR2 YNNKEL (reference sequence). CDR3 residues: CASSQAGGNTGELFF. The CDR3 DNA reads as TGTGCCAGCAGCCAAGCCGGGGGCAACACCGGGGAGCTGTTTTTT.

The CDR3 is CASSRETGELFF. CDR3 bases: TGTGCCAGCAGCAGGGAGACCGGGGAGCTGTTTTTT. The rearrangement uses TRBV6-5 and TRBJ2-2; either TRBD1 or TRBD2 may supply D (5 bases each). Germline CDR1 is MNHEY and CDR2 is SVGAGI. With 6 bases removed from V and 5 bases from J, the gap between germline ends came to 7 bases. The CDR3 has 12 residues.

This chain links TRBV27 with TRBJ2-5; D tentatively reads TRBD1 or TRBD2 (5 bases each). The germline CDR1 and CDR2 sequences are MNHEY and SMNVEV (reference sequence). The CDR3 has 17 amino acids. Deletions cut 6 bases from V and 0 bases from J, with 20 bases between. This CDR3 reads CASSPSRGRTYQETQYF. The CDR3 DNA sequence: TGTGCCAGCAGCCCCTCCCGGGGCAGGACATACCAAGAGACCCAGTACTTC.

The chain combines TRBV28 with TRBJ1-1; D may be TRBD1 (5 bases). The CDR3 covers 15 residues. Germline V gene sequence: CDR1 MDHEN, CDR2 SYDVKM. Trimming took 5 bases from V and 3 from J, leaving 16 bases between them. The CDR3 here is CASSPLTRGDTEAFF. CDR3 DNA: TGTGCCAGCAGTCCCTTGACACGGGGGGACACTGAAGCTTTCTTT.

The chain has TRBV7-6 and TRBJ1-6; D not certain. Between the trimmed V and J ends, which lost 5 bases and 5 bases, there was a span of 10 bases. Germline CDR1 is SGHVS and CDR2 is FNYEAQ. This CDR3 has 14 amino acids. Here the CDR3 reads CASSPRLDNSPLHF. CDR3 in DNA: TGTGCCAGCAGCCCCCGTTTGGATAATTCACCCCTCCACTTT. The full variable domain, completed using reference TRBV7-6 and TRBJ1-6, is GAGVSQSPRYKVTKRGQDVALRCDPISGHVSLYWYRQALGQGPEFLTYFNYEAQQDKSGLPNDRFSAERPEGSISTLTIQRTEQRDSAMYRCASSPRLDNSPLHFGNGTRLTVT.

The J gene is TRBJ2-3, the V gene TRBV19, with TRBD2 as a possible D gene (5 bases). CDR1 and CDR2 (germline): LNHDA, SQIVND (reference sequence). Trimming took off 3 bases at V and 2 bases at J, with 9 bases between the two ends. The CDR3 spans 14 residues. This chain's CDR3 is CASSIGLATDTQYF. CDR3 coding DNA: TGTGCCAGTAGTATCGGGCTAGCCACAGATACGCAGTATTTT.

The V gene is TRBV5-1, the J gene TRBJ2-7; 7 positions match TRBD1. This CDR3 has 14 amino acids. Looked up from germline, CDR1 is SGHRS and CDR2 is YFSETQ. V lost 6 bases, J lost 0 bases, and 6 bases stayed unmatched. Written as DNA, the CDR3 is TGCGCCAGCAAGGGGCAGGGGGACTCCTACGAGCAGTACTTC. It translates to CASKGQGDSYEQYF.

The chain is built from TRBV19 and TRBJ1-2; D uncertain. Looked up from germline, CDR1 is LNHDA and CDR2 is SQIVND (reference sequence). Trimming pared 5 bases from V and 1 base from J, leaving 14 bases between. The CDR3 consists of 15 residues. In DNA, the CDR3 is TGTGCCAGTAGTCCGGCGGGTCTTTATAACTATGGCTACACCTTC. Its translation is CASSPAGLYNYGYTF. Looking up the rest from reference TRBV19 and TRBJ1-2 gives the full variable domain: DGGITQSPKYLFRKEGQNVTLSCEQNLNHDAMYWYRQDPGQGLRLIYYSQIVNDFQKGDIAEGYSVSREKKESFPLTVTSAQKNPTAFYLCASSPAGLYNYGYTFGSGTRLTVV.

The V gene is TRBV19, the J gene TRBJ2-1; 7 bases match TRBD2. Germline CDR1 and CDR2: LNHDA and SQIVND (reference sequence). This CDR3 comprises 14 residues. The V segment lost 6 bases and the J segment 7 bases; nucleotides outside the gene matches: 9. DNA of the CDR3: TGTGCCAGTAGATATAAGCGGGATAATAATGAGCAGTTCTTC. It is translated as CASRYKRDNNEQFF.

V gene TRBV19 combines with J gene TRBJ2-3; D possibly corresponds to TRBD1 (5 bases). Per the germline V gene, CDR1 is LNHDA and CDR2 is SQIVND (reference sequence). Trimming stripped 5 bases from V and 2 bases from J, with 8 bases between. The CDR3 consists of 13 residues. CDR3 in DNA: TGTGCCAGTAGTCCCAGGGACACAGATACGCAGTATTTT. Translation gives CASSPRDTDTQYF.

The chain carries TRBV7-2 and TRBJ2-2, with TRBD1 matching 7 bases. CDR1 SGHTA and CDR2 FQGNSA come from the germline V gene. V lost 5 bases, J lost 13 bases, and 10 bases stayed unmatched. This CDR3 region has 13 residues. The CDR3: CASSLGQFGGLFF. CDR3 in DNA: TGTGCCAGCAGCCTGGGACAGTTTGGCGGGCTGTTTTTT.

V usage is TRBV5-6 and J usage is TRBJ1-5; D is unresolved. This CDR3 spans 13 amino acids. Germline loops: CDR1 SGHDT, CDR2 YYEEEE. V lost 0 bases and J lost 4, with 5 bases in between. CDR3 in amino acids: CASSLGRNQPQHF. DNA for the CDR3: TGTGCCAGCAGCTTGGGCAGAAATCAGCCCCAGCATTTT.

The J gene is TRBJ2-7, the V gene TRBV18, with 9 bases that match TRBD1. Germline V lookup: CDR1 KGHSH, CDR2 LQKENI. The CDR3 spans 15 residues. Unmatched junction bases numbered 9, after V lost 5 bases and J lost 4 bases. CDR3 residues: CASSSRDRAYYEQYF. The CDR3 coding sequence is TGTGCCAGCTCAAGCCGGGACAGGGCCTATTACGAGCAGTACTTC. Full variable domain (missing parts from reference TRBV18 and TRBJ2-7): NAGVMQNPRHLVRRRGQEARLRCSPMKGHSHVYWYRQLPEEGLKFMVYLQKENIIDESGMPKERFSAEFPKEGPSILRIQQVVRGDSAAYFCASSSRDRAYYEQYFGPGTRLTVT.

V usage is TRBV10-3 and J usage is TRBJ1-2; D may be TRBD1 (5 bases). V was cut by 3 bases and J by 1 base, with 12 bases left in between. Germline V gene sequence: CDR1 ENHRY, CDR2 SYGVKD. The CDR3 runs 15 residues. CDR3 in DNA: TGTGCCATCAGTGACCAACCGACAGTTAACTATGGCTACACCTTC. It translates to CAISDQPTVNYGYTF.

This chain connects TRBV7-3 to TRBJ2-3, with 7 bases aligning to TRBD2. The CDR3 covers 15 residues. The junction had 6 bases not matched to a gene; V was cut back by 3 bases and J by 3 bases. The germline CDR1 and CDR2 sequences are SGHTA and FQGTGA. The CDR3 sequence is CASSLGGRGTDTQYF. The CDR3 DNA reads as TGTGCCAGCAGCTTGGGCGGGAGAGGTACAGATACGCAGTATTTT.

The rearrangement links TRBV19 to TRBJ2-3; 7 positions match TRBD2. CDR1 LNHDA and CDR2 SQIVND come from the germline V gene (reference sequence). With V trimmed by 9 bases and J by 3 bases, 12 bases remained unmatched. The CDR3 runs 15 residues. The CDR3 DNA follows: TGTGCCAGCCGAACCGGCCGGGGAGGGACAGATACGCAGTATTTT. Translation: CASRTGRGGTDTQYF.

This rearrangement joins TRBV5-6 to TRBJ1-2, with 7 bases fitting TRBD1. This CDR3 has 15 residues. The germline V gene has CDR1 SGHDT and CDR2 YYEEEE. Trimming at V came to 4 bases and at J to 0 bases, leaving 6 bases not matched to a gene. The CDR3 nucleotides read TGTGCCAGCAGCGGAGGGGGACAGACTAACTATGGCTACACCTTC. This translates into CASSGGGQTNYGYTF.

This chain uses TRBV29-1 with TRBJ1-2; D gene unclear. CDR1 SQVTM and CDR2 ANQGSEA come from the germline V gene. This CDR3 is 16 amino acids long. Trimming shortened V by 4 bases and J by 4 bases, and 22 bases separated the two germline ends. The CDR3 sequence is CSVGIPHPPLGYGYTF. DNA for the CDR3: TGCAGCGTTGGTATCCCCCACCCCCCGCTGGGCTATGGCTACACCTTC. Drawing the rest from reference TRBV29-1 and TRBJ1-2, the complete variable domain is SAVISQKPSRDICQRGTSLTIQCQVDSQVTMMFWYRQQPGQSLTLIATANQGSEATYESGFVIDKFPISRPNLTFSTLTVSNMSPEDSSIYLCSVGIPHPPLGYGYTFGSGTRLTVV.

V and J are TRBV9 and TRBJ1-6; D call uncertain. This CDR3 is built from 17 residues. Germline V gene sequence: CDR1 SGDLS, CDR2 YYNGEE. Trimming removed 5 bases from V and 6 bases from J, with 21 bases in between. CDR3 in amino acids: CASSQSMDLYPNSPLHF. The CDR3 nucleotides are TGTGCCAGCAGTCAAAGCATGGATTTGTACCCTAATTCACCCCTCCACTTT.

The CDR3 DNA reads as TGCGCCAGCAGCTTCAGGGGGCGCGAATCACCCCTCCACTTT. Translating it yields CASSFRGRESPLHF. This chain links TRBV5-1 with TRBJ1-6; 8 nucleotides line up with TRBD1. Trimming at V came to 2 bases and at J to 10 bases, leaving 5 bases not matched to a gene. CDR1 is SGHRS and CDR2 is YFSETQ in the germline V gene. The CDR3 has 14 residues. Combining the CDR3 with reference TRBV5-1 and TRBJ1-6 gives the whole variable domain KAGVTQTPRYLIKTRGQQVTLSCSPISGHRSVSWYQQTPGQGLQFLFEYFSETQRNKGNFPGRFSGRQFSNSRSEMNVSTLELGDSALYLCASSFRGRESPLHFGNGTRLTVT.

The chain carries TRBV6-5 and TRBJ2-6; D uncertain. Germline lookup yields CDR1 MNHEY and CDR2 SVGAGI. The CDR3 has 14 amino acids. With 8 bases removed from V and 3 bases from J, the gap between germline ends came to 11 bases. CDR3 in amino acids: CASADLDGANVLTF. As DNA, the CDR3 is TGTGCCAGCGCTGACTTAGATGGGGCCAACGTCCTGACTTTC.

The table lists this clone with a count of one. In DNA form, the CDR3 reads TGTGCCAGTAGTTCCGACAGGACTCTTTCACGCTACACCTTC. This translates into CASSSDRTLSRYTF. This chain connects TRBV19 to TRBJ1-2, with D tentatively TRBD1 (6 bases). Deletions cut 5 bases from V and 9 bases from J, with 19 bases between. From germline, CDR1 is LNHDA and CDR2 SQIVND (reference sequence). The CDR3 has 14 amino acids.

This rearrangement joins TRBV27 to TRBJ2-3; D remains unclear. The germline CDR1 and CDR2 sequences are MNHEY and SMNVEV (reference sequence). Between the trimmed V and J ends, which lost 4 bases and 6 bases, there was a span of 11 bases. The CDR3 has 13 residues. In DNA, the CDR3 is TGTGCCAGCAGTTACCAAGGCTCGGATACGCAGTATTTT. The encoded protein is CASSYQGSDTQYF.